This passage covers 7 T cell receptor beta chains from one sample sequenced in a study of cytomegalovirus exposure and HLA in healthy donors. Libraries were prepared by immunoSEQ multiplex PCR; TCRdb keeps only in-frame clonotypes and omits some of them. Of about 160,000 clones in the sample, 90% to 97% were seen once. The sequenced material came from PBMCs. The receptors originated from a woman younger than 35 in good health and CMV-seronegative.

This chain connects TRBV7-8 to TRBJ2-7, with 8 bases lining up with TRBD2. Looked up from germline, CDR1 is SGHVS and CDR2 is FQNEAQ. Trimming at V came to 0 bases and at J to 4 bases, leaving 5 bases not matched to a gene. The CDR3 has 15 amino acids. CDR3 DNA sequence: TGTGCCAGCAGCTTAGCTTCGACGGGGGGGTACGAGCAGTACTTC. Translating gives CASSLASTGGYEQYF.

The rearrangement joins TRBV5-1 to TRBJ2-3, with 9 nucleotides matching TRBD2. The germline V gene has CDR1 SGHRS and CDR2 YFSETQ. J lost 6 bases, V lost 4 bases, and 6 bases had no gene match. This CDR3 comprises 14 residues. This CDR3 is CASSAGTSSDTQYF. CDR3 coding DNA: TGCGCCAGCAGCGCCGGGACTAGCAGCGATACGCAGTATTTT. Full variable domain (outside the CDR3, taken from reference TRBV5-1 and TRBJ2-3): KAGVTQTPRYLIKTRGQQVTLSCSPISGHRSVSWYQQTPGQGLQFLFEYFSETQRNKGNFPGRFSGRQFSNSRSEMNVSTLELGDSALYLCASSAGTSSDTQYFGPGTRLTVL.

This rearrangement joins TRBV19 to TRBJ2-3; weak D call: TRBD1 (5 bases). This CDR3 region has 15 residues. Trimming cost V 5 bases and J 3 bases, with 15 bases left between them. Germline CDR1 is LNHDA and CDR2 is SQIVND (reference sequence). CDR3 bases: TGTGCCAGTAGTCTCCGGACACCTTCGACAGATACGCAGTATTTT. Amino acids: CASSLRTPSTDTQYF.

The V and J genes are TRBV5-4 and TRBJ1-2, with TRBD1 as a possible D gene (6 bases). The V and J ends lost 4 bases and 0 bases respectively, with 13 bases between them. The CDR3 loop spans 15 amino acids. Per germline, CDR1 SGHNT and CDR2 YYREEE (reference sequence). The CDR3 region is CASSLDRSPNYGYTF. CDR3 in DNA: TGTGCCAGCAGCCTCGACAGGTCTCCTAACTATGGCTACACCTTC.

CDR3 DNA: TGTGCCTGGACCGGGCAGGGAAGCGACGAGCAGTACTTC. Encoded protein: CAWTGQGSDEQYF. The chain recombines TRBV30 with TRBJ2-7, with D perhaps matching TRBD1 (5 bases). The CDR3 consists of 13 residues. V lost 4 bases and J lost 5, with 15 bases in between. Germline V gives CDR1 GTSNPN, CDR2 SVGIG (reference sequence).

J is TRBJ1-1 and V is TRBV9; D might be TRBD1 (5 bases). V was cut by 0 bases and J by 4 bases, with 16 bases left in between. Germline CDR1 reads SGDLS; CDR2 reads YYNGEE. This CDR3 is 16 amino acids long. DNA of the CDR3: TGTGCCAGCAGCGTAGGGGCAGGGAATGACGGCACTGAAGCTTTCTTT. Its translation is CASSVGAGNDGTEAFF. Full variable domain (outside the CDR3, taken from reference TRBV9 and TRBJ1-1): DSGVTQTPKHLITATGQRVTLRCSPRSGDLSVYWYQQSLDQGLQFLIQYYNGEERAKGNILERFSAQQFPDLHSELNLSSLELGDSALYFCASSVGAGNDGTEAFFGQGTRLTVV.

This clone showed up just once. This chain connects TRBV7-2 to TRBJ1-2; the match to TRBD1 covers 10 bases. V lost 4 bases and J lost 3; bases outside the gene matches: 5. This CDR3 has 15 amino acids. CDR1 is SGHTA and CDR2 is FQGNSA in the germline V gene. The DNA for the CDR3 is TGTGCCAGCAGCTCCGGACAGGGGGGGTACTATGGCTACACCTTC. It is translated as CASSSGQGGYYGYTF.